One T cell receptor beta chain is described in this entry. Antigen specificity is unknown. This sample was included in a study of shared clonotypes between healthy human individuals. Study results and limitations: Researchers found naive subsets generally carried larger estimated richness than memory subsets.

The naive CD8 fraction comprised CD45RO-negative cells positively selected for CCR7 and excluded terminally differentiated effector memory CD45RA+ cells. Measured with immunoSEQ multiplex PCR; TCRdb has only the in-frame clones, and not every one. The sample includes about 2,200,000 clones, 85% to 95% of them seen just once. Germline CDR1 reads KGHSH; CDR2 reads LQKENI. The CDR3 totals 14 residues. Trimming stripped 1 base from V and 2 bases from J, with 8 bases between. The sample comprised naive CD8+ T cells from PBMCs. The V call is TRBV18, the J call TRBJ1-2; no clear D. The receptor comes from a man between 18 and 35 years old in good health. Some clones in this sample may be carry-over from other donors' samples. CDR3 nucleotide sequence: TGTGCCAGCTCACCACAGGACCGAAACTATGGCTACACCTTC. Its protein is CASSPQDRNYGYTF.